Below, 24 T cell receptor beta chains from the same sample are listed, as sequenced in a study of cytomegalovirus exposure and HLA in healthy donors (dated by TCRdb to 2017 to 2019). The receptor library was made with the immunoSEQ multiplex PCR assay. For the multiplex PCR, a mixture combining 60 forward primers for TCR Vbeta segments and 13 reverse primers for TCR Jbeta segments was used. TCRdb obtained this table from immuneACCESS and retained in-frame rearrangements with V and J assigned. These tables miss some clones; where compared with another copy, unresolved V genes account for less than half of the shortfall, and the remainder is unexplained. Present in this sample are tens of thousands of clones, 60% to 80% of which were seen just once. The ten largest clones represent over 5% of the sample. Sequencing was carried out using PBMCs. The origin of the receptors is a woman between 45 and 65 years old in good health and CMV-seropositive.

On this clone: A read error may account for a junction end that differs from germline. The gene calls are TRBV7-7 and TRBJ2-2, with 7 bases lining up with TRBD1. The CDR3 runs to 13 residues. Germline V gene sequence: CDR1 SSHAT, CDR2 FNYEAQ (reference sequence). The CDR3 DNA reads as TGTGCTAGCAGCTTTCAGGGGGCCGGGGAGCTGTTTTTT. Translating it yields CASSFQGAGELFF.

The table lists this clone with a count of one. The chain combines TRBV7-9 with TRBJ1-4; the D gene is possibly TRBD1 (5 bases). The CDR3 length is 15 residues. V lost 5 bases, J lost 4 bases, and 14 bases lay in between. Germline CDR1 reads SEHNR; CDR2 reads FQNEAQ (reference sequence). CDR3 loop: CASSQQETRNEKLFF. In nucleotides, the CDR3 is TGTGCCAGCAGCCAACAGGAAACTCGTAATGAAAAACTGTTTTTT. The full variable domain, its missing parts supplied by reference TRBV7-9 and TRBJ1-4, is DTGVSQNPRHKITKRGQNVTFRCDPISEHNRLYWYRQTLGQGPEFLTYFQNEAQLEKSRLLSDRFSAERPKGSFSTLEIQRTEQGDSAMYLCASSQQETRNEKLFFGSGTQLSVL.

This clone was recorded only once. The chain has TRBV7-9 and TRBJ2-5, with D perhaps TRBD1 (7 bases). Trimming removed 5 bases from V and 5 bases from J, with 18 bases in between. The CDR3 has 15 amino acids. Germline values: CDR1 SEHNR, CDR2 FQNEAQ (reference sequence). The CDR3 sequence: CASSAGTALRETQYF. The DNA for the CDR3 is TGTGCCAGCAGCGCGGGGACAGCTCTACGGGAGACCCAGTACTTC.

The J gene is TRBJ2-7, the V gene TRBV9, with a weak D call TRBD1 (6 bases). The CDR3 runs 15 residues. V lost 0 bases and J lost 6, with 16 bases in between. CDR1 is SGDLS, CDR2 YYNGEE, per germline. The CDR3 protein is CASSVVGTNSGEQYF. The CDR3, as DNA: TGTGCCAGCAGCGTAGTTGGGACAAACTCGGGCGAGCAGTACTTC.

CDR3 DNA: TGTGCCAGCAGTCGGGACAGAAAAGAGACCCAGTACTTC. It encodes CASSRDRKETQYF. The chain uses TRBV2 and TRBJ2-5, with 7 bases fitting TRBD1. V gave up 5 bases and J gave up 3 bases; unmatched junction bases: 3. The CDR3 totals 13 residues. The germline gives CDR1 SNHLY, CDR2 FYNNEI.

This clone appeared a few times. The CDR3 sequence: CTSGGLAESTDTQYF. The CDR3 coding sequence is TGCACCAGCGGGGGACTAGCGGAAAGCACAGATACGCAGTATTTT. The V gene is TRBV1, the J gene TRBJ2-3; TRBD2, as called in the table, went unchecked against the DNA. TRBV1 is a recognized pseudogene. This CDR3 has 15 residues.

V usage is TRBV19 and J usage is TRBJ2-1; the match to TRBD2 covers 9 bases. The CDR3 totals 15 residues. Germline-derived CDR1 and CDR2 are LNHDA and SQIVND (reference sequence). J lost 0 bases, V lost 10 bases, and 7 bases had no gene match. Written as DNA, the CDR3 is TGTGCCACCGAGACTAGCGGAAGCTCCTACAATGAGCAGTTCTTC. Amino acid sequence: CATETSGSSYNEQFF.

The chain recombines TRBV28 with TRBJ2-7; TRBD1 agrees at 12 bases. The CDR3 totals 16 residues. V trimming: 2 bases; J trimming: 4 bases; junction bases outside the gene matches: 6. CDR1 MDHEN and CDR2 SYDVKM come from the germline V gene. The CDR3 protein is CASSLAGTGGMYEQYF. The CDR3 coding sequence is TGTGCCAGCAGTTTAGCCGGGACAGGGGGCATGTACGAGCAGTACTTC.

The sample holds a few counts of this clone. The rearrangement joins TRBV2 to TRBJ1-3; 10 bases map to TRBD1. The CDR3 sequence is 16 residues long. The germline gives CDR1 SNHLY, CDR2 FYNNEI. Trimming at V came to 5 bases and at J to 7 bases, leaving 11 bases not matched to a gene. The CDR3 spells CASSPDRGPKGNTIYF. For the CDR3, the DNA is TGTGCCAGCAGTCCCGACAGGGGGCCAAAGGGTAACACCATATATTTT.

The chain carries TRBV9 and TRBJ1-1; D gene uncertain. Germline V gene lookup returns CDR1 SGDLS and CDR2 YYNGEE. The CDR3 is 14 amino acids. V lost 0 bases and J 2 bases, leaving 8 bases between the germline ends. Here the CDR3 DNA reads TGTGCCAGCAGCGTAGCGGGGAGCAACACTGAAGCTTTCTTT. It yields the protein CASSVAGSNTEAFF.

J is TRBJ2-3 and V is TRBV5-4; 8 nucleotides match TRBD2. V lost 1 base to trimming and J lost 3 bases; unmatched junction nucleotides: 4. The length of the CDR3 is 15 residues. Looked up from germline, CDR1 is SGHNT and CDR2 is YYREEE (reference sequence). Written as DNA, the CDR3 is TGTGCCAGCAGCTTGATAGGACTAGCAACAGATACGCAGTATTTT. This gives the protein CASSLIGLATDTQYF.

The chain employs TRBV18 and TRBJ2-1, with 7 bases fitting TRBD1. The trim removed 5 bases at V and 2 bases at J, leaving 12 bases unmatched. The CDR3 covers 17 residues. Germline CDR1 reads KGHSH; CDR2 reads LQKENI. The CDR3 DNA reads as TGTGCCAGCTCAAAAAACCCGGGACAGCTTACCTACAATGAGCAGTTCTTC. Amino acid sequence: CASSKNPGQLTYNEQFF.

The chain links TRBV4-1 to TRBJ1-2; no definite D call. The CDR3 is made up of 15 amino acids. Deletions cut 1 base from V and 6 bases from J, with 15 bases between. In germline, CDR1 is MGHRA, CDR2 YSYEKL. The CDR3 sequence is CASSQGSYGNDGYTF. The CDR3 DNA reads TGCGCCAGCAGCCAAGGGTCTTACGGGAATGATGGCTACACCTTC.

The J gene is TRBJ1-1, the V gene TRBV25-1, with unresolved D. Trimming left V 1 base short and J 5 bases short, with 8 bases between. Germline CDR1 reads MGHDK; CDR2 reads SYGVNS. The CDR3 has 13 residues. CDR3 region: CASSEWGGTEAFF. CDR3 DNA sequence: TGTGCCAGCAGTGAATGGGGAGGGACTGAAGCTTTCTTT.

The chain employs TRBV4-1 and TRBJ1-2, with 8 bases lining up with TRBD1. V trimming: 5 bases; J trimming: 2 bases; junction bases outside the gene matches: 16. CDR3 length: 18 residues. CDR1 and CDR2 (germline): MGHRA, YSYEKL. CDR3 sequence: CASSWPVQGQGKNYGYTF. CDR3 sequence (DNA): TGCGCCAGCAGCTGGCCGGTCCAAGGACAGGGAAAAAACTATGGCTACACCTTC.

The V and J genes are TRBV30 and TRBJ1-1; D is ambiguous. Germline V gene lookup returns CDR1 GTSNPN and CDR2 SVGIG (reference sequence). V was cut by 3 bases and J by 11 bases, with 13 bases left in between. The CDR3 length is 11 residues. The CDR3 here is CAWRSGLRAFF. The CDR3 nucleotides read TGTGCCTGGAGGAGCGGGCTAAGGGCTTTCTTT.

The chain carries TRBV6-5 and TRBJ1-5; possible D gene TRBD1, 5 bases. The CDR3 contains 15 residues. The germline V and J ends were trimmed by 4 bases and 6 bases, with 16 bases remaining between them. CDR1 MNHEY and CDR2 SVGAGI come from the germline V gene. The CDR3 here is CASSSRWQGGQPQHF. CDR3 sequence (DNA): TGTGCCAGCAGTTCCCGTTGGCAGGGCGGTCAGCCCCAGCATTTT.

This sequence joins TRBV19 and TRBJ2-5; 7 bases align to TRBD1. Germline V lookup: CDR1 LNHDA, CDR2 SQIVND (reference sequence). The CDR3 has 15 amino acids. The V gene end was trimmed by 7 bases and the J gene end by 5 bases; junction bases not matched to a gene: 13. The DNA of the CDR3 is TGTGCCAGTACAGAGACAGGGAGTGGTGTCGAGACCCAGTACTTC. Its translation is CASTETGSGVETQYF.

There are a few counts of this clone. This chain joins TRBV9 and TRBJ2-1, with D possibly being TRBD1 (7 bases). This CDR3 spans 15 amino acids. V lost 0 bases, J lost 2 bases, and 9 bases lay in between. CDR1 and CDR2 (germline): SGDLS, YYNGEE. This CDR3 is CASSVGRGPYNEQFF. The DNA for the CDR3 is TGTGCCAGCAGCGTAGGGAGGGGGCCCTACAATGAGCAGTTCTTC.

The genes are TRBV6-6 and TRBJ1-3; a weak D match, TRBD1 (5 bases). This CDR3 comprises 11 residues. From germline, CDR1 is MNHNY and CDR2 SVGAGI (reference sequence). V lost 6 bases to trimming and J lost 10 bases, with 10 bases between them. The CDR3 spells CASSPRGTIYF. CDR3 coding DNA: TGTGCCAGCAGCCCTAGGGGAACCATATATTTT.

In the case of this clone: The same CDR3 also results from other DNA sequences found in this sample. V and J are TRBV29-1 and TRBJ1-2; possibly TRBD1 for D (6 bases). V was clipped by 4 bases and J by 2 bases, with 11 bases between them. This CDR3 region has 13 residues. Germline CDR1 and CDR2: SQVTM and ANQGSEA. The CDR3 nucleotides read TGCAGCGTTGGGGGGCAGGGGAACTATGGCTACACCTTC. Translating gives CSVGGQGNYGYTF.

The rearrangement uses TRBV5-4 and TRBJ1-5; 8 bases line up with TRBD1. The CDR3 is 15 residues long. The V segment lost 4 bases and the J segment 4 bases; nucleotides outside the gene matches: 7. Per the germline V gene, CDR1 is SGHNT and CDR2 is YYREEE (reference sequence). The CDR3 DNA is TGTGCCAGCAGCGGCGGACAGGGTGTGAATCAGCCCCAGCATTTT. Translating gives CASSGGQGVNQPQHF.

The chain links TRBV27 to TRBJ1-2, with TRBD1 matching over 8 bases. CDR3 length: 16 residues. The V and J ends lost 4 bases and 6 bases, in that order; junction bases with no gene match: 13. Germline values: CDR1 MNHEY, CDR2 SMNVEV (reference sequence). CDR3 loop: CASSSPSTTGVDGYTF. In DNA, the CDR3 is TGTGCCAGCAGTTCGCCGAGCACGACAGGGGTAGATGGCTACACCTTC.

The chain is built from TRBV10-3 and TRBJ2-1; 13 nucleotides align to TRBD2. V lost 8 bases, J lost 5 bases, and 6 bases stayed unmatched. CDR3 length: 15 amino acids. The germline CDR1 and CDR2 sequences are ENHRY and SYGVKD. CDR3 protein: CAISPGLAGNNEQFF. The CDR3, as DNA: TGTGCCATCTCTCCGGGACTAGCGGGGAACAATGAGCAGTTCTTC.